This T cell receptor (beta chain) emerged from a study of CD8 T cells in ankylosing spondylitis (dated by TCRdb to the late 2010s). Some background on the complete study: The study set out to find disease-linked TCR variants by profiling T cell receptor beta repertoires in ankylosing spondylitis patients and healthy donors. Peripheral blood samples were taken, and synovial fluid was additionally collected from ankylosing spondylitis patients. The whole study cohort included some 100 healthy donors and around 24 ankylosing spondylitis patients.

The sequencer was an Illumina HiSeq 2500. Quantitative 5'-RACE with molecular barcodes was used to prepare TCR beta libraries. Concerning the study's data processing: Disease-linked TCR variants were identified with a new computational method built on a probabilistic model of VDJ rearrangement. Clones were called with MiXCR by TCRdb after fastp trimmed the public reads at Q25, and only in-frame beta chains were retained. Every entry covers one CDR3 protein and lists the most common genes and DNA from its rows. Clone size and V and J calls follow TCRdb, not the original study. The sample table contains 200,000 to 250,000 distinct CDR3 sequences; only one count was recorded for 8% to 11% of them. Clones ranked in the top ten supply about 20% of the sample. According to the germline V gene (reference sequence), CDR1 reads DFQATT and CDR2 reads SNEGSKA. Inclusive of the bounding cysteine and phenylalanine, the CDR3 is 13 residues long. Only CDR3 DNA remains: 39 bases, in frame from the first base. V loses 3 bases of germline sequence and J loses 3 bases, and the interval between the two ends is 9 bases.

This clonotype came up many times. Its cognate antigen has yet to be identified. Per-base qualities were not stored, and no clone one base away is much larger. Points the paper makes about the study in general: A TCR beta motif made up of several highly homologous amino acid variants appeared to be characteristic of blood from ankylosing spondylitis patients. Some motif variants had previously been reported in the synovial fluid and blood of reactive arthritis patients, which suggests shared mechanisms of disease initiation. A CD8+ phenotype was shown by the disease-linked clones, which were found at relatively low frequencies in peripheral blood. The disease-linked clones were reported to be significantly enriched in matched synovial fluid samples from ankylosing spondylitis patients.

The rearranged chain carries TRBV20-1 and TRBJ1-5; the D region possibly corresponds to TRBD1 (5 bases align). Sequencing used blood, either unsorted or a sorted T cell fraction (not recorded which). The sequence came from a male donor with ankylosing spondylitis or in good health (not recorded which). The DNA is TGCAGTGCTAGTCGCAGGGACAATCAGCCCCAGCATTTT. Its amino acids are CSASRRDNQPQHF.